This TCR beta chain is from a study of cytomegalovirus exposure and HLA in healthy donors. The study's findings and limits: Common viral pathogens seemed to be connected with several of the most significant clusters, according to a later analysis.

This CDR3 contains 14 residues. V lost 8 bases, J lost 5 bases, and 18 bases lay in between. CDR1 MNHEY and CDR2 SMNVEV come from the germline V gene (reference sequence). PCR employed 60 Vbeta and 13 Jbeta primers. Repertoires were generated with immunoSEQ multiplex PCR, while TCRdb's copy carries only in-frame clones and drops some. The top ten clones hold more than 8% of a sample with roughly 150,000 clones, roughly 80% of them seen once. Notes on this clone: Its antigen remains unknown.

This sequence joins TRBV27 and TRBJ1-2, with a tentative D call TRBD1 (6 bases). What was sequenced was PBMCs. The sequence derives from a male donor in good health and CMV-seropositive. Here the CDR3 reads CASRGGAKGYGYTF. In DNA form, the CDR3 reads TGTGCCAGCCGGGGGGGGGCAAAAGGATATGGCTACACCTTC.